These 20 T cell receptor beta chains share one sample of origin, sequenced in a study of T cell repertoires in cytomegalovirus infection (dated by TCRdb to between 2018 and 2021). The treatment or condition label, read with the paper, signifies: in vitro stimulation with specific CMV peptide epitopes to enrich CMV-specific T cells. Antigen specificity for these receptors is unknown. Sequencer: Illumina HiSeq 1500. Clones were called with MiXCR by TCRdb after fastp trimmed the public reads at Q25, and only in-frame beta chains were retained. Duplicate CDR3 protein sequences are folded into a single record with the most common DNA and genes. The sample contains some 200,000 distinct CDR3 sequences, approximately 40% of them found a single time. The ten biggest clones cover 59% of the sample. This material consisted of CD8+ T cells from cultured PBMCs, taken from culture after CMV antigen stimulation. The receptors derive from a human donor in good health (CMV status not recorded). Some clones in this sample may be carry-over from other donors' samples.

This clonotype was counted at least ten times. The V gene is TRBV12-3 or TRBV12-4, the J gene TRBJ1-1; D may be TRBD1 (6 bases). The CDR3 is 14 residues long. Deletions cut 7 bases from V and 1 base from J, with 13 bases between. CDR3 loop: CASTDDRPNTEAFF. In DNA form, the CDR3 reads TGTGCCAGCACCGATGACAGGCCGAACACTGAAGCTTTCTTT.

This clonotype was counted many times. The CDR3, as DNA: TGTGCCAGCAGCAGTTTCAATCAGCCCCAGCATTTT. Translation: CASSSFNQPQHF. The chain is built from TRBV27 and TRBJ1-5; D uncertain. Germline values: CDR1 MNHEY, CDR2 SMNVEV (reference sequence). There are 12 residues in the CDR3. V dropped 6 bases and J dropped 3 bases, with 6 bases sitting between them.

The chain couples TRBV11-2 to TRBJ2-7; weak D call: TRBD2 (6 bases). This CDR3 comprises 15 residues. Trimming took off 1 base at V and 2 bases at J, with 12 bases between the two ends. Germline V gene sequence: CDR1 SGHAT, CDR2 FQNNGV. The CDR3 DNA is TGTGCCAGCAGCTTAGCCTCTAGCGCAACCTACGAGCAGTACTTC. This encodes CASSLASSATYEQYF.

The V gene is TRBV5-4, the J gene TRBJ2-7; TRBD1 or TRBD2 may be the D gene (5 bases each). The CDR3 has 15 residues. The germline CDR1 and CDR2 sequences are SGHNT and YYREEE (reference sequence). With 3 bases removed from V and 2 bases from J, the gap between germline ends came to 15 bases. The CDR3 DNA is TGTGCCAGCAGCTGGGGGAGCTCGTCTACCTACGAGCAGTACTTC. Protein sequence: CASSWGSSSTYEQYF.

The table lists this clonotype with a few counts. V gene TRBV12-3 or TRBV12-4 combines with J gene TRBJ1-6; 8 bases line up with TRBD1. Trimming took 5 bases from V and 10 from J; bases not matched to a gene: 10. The length of the CDR3 is 15 residues. This chain's CDR3 is CASSLTGAPDSPLHF. The DNA of the CDR3 is TGTGCCAGCAGTCTGACAGGGGCCCCCGACTCACCCCTCCACTTT.

The V and J genes are TRBV27 and TRBJ1-1; 10 nucleotides agree with TRBD1. This CDR3 spans 16 amino acids. CDR1 MNHEY and CDR2 SMNVEV come from the germline V gene (reference sequence). The ends lost 10 bases at V and 5 bases at J; junction bases unmatched: 16. The CDR3 coding sequence is TGTGCCACTCGGGCTGGGACAGGGGAATGGGCGACTGAAGCTTTCTTT. As protein: CATRAGTGEWATEAFF.

The table lists this clonotype with a few counts. V and J are TRBV28 and TRBJ1-5; D unresolved. Deletions cut 3 bases from V and 4 bases from J, with 16 bases between. This CDR3 region has 16 residues. CDR1 MDHEN and CDR2 SYDVKM come from the germline V gene. CDR3 loop: CASSLQGMGFNQPQHF. The CDR3, as DNA: TGTGCCAGCAGTTTGCAAGGGATGGGGTTTAATCAGCCCCAGCATTTT. Drawing the rest from reference TRBV28 and TRBJ1-5, the complete variable domain is DVKVTQSSRYLVKRTGEKVFLECVQDMDHENMFWYRQDPGLGLRLIYFSYDVKMKEKGDIPEGYSVSREKKERFSLILESASTNQTSMYLCASSLQGMGFNQPQHFGDGTRLSIL.

This clonotype was found a few times. The rearrangement links TRBV4-1 to TRBJ2-2, with D unresolved. Trimming took 4 bases from V and 5 from J, leaving 14 bases between them. The CDR3 is 15 residues long. The germline gives CDR1 MGHRA, CDR2 YSYEKL. CDR3 DNA: TGCGCCAGCAGCCTAAAGAGCCCTTGGACCGGGGAGCTGTTTTTT. Protein: CASSLKSPWTGELFF.

This chain joins TRBV12-3 or TRBV12-4 and TRBJ2-1; D is possibly TRBD2 (6 bases). V lost 6 bases and J 9 bases, leaving 15 bases between the germline ends. The CDR3 sequence is 13 residues long. CDR3: CASSATSSREQFF. The CDR3 nucleotides are TGTGCCAGCAGCGCTACTAGCAGCCGTGAGCAGTTCTTC.

CDR3 DNA: TGTGCCAGCTCCCGGCCTACAGATACGCAGTATTTT. Its protein product is CASSRPTDTQYF. The rearrangement joins TRBV27 to TRBJ2-3, with no clear D. This CDR3 contains 12 residues. The germline gives CDR1 MNHEY, CDR2 SMNVEV (reference sequence). Trimming took off 8 bases at V and 3 bases at J, with 9 bases between the two ends.

The chain joins TRBV6-2 or TRBV6-3 to TRBJ2-5, with 7 nucleotides matching TRBD2. Trimming took 6 bases from V and 10 from J; bases not matched to a gene: 14. Germline V gene sequence: CDR1 MNHEY, CDR2 SVGEGT. The length of the CDR3 is 14 residues. In DNA, the CDR3 is TGTGCCAGCAGCTCCGATGGGGGGGTAAGAGGCCAGTACTTC. This encodes CASSSDGGVRGQYF.

In this sample, this clonotype turned up a few times. The chain links TRBV13 to TRBJ1-2, with D perhaps matching TRBD1 (5 bases). Per germline, CDR1 PRHDT and CDR2 FYEKMQ (reference sequence). Trimming pared 4 bases from V and 3 bases from J, leaving 12 bases between. The CDR3 covers 14 residues. Here the CDR3 DNA reads TGTGCCAGCAGCTCCGGGACGGCCGACTATGGCTACACCTTC. Protein sequence: CASSSGTADYGYTF.

A few counts support this clonotype. The chain employs TRBV2 and TRBJ1-6; 8 nucleotides match TRBD1. The length of the CDR3 is 15 residues. Germline CDR1 is SNHLY and CDR2 is FYNNEI. With 6 bases clipped from V and 6 bases from J, the junction kept 7 bases outside the gene matches. The CDR3 DNA follows: TGTGCCAGCAGACCCGGGACAGGTGTTAATTCACCCCTCCACTTT. Protein sequence: CASRPGTGVNSPLHF.

The V and J genes are TRBV6-5 and TRBJ2-1, with D unclear. The CDR3 length is 13 residues. The germline V and J ends were trimmed by 3 bases and 8 bases, with 11 bases remaining between them. Germline CDR1 and CDR2: MNHEY and SVGAGI. CDR3 amino acids: CASSYLLGDEQFF. Written as DNA, the CDR3 is TGTGCCAGCAGTTATCTACTTGGGGATGAGCAGTTCTTC.

J is TRBJ1-5 and V is TRBV6-1, with D possibly matching TRBD1 (6 bases). Germline CDR1 and CDR2: MNHNS and SASEGT. The CDR3 totals 13 residues. Trimming stripped 5 bases from V and 7 bases from J, with 12 bases between. CDR3 sequence reads: CASSSLGGQPQHF. Here the CDR3 DNA reads TGTGCCAGCAGTTCCCTTGGGGGCCAGCCCCAGCATTTT.

The chain joins TRBV9 to TRBJ2-1; TRBD2 matches at 7 bases. This CDR3 spans 15 amino acids. Per germline, CDR1 SGDLS and CDR2 YYNGEE. After removal of 3 bases from V and 5 bases from J, the junction contained 8 bases not matched to a gene. The CDR3 here is CASSGSGTPDNEQFF. The CDR3 DNA is TGTGCCAGCAGCGGAAGCGGGACTCCCGACAATGAGCAGTTCTTC. Full variable domain (rest looked up from reference TRBV9 and TRBJ2-1): DSGVTQTPKHLITATGQRVTLRCSPRSGDLSVYWYQQSLDQGLQFLIQYYNGEERAKGNILERFSAQQFPDLHSELNLSSLELGDSALYFCASSGSGTPDNEQFFGPGTRLTVL.

The chain joins TRBV19 to TRBJ2-3, with a weak D call TRBD2 (5 bases). V gave up 7 bases and J gave up 3 bases, with 11 bases separating them. CDR1 and CDR2 (germline): LNHDA, SQIVND (reference sequence). The CDR3 is 13 amino acids. Written as DNA, the CDR3 is TGTGCCAGTAATCTCGGACTGACAGATACGCAGTATTTT. It is translated as CASNLGLTDTQYF.

There are many counts of this clonotype. The gene calls are TRBV27 and TRBJ2-1; D gene ambiguous. Germline V gene sequence: CDR1 MNHEY, CDR2 SMNVEV (reference sequence). V was shortened by 3 bases and J by 7 bases, with 7 bases between the two germline ends. The CDR3 spans 12 residues. CDR3 region: CASSFPGNEQFF. CDR3 DNA: TGTGCCAGCAGTTTCCCGGGTAATGAGCAGTTCTTC.

This clonotype was recorded a few times. This chain connects TRBV7-6 to TRBJ2-7; TRBD1 aligns across 9 bases. The CDR3 spans 18 residues. Trimming took 3 bases from V and 1 from J; bases not matched to a gene: 13. Germline values: CDR1 SGHVS, CDR2 FNYEAQ. The CDR3 nucleotides read TGTGCCAGCAGCTTGACAGGGGGATCCCCAAAGGGGTCCTACGAGCAGTACTTC. Translating gives CASSLTGGSPKGSYEQYF.

The chain carries TRBV7-3 and TRBJ2-3, with 8 bases matching TRBD2. Germline V gene lookup returns CDR1 SGHTA and CDR2 FQGTGA. The junction had 7 bases not matched to a gene; V was cut back by 3 bases and J by 2 bases. The length of the CDR3 is 16 residues. The CDR3 bases are TGTGCCAGCAGCTTGGGGGTTGGACTAGCCACAGATACGCAGTATTTT. Translating it yields CASSLGVGLATDTQYF.